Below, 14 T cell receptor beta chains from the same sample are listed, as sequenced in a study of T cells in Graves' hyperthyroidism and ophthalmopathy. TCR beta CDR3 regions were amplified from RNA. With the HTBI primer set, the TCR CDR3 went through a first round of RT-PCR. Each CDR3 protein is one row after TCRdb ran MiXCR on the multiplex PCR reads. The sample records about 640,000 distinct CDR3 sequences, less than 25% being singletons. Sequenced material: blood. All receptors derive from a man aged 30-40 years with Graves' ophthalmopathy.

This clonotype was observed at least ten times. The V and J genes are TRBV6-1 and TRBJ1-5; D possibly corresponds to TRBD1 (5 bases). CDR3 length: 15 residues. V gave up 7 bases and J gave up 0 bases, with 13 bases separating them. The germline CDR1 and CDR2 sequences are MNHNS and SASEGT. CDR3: CASIEGRNSNQPQHF. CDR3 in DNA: TGTGCCAGCATCGAGGGACGGAATAGCAATCAGCCCCAGCATTTT.

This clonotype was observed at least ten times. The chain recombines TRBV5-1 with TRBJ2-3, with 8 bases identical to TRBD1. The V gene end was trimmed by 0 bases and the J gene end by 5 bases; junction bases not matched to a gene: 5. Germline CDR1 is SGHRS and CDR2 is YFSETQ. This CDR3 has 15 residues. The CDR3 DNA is TGCGCCAGCAGCTTGGTAAGGACAGGGAAAGATACGCAGTATTTT. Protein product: CASSLVRTGKDTQYF.

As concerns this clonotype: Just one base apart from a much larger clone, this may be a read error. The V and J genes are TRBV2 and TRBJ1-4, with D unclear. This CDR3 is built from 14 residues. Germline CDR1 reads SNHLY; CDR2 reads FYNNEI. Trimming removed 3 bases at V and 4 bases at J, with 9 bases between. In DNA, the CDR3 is TGTGCCAGCAGTGATCCCTGGATTAATGAAAAACTGTTTTTT. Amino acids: CASSDPWINEKLFF.

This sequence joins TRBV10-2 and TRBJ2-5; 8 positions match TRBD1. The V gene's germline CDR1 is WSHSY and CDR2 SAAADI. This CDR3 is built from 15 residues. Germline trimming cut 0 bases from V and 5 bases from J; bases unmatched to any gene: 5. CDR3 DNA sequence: TGCGCCAGCAGTGAGTCCGCAGGGGGCGCGGAGACCCAGTACTTC. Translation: CASSESAGGAETQYF.

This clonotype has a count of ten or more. The CDR3 loop reads CASSEWERNTEAFF. CDR3 nucleotides: TGTGCCAGCAGTGAATGGGAACGGAACACTGAAGCTTTCTTT. V and J are TRBV6-1 and TRBJ1-1; unclear D gene. In germline, CDR1 is MNHNS, CDR2 SASEGT. V gave up 2 bases and J gave up 1 base, with 8 bases separating them. The CDR3 sequence is 14 residues long.

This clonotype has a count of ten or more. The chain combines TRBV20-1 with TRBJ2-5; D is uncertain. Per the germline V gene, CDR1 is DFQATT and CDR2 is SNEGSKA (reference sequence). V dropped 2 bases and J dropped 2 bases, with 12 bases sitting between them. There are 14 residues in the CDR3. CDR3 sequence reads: CSARPSMGQETQYF. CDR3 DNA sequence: TGCAGTGCTAGACCCTCGATGGGGCAAGAGACCCAGTACTTC.

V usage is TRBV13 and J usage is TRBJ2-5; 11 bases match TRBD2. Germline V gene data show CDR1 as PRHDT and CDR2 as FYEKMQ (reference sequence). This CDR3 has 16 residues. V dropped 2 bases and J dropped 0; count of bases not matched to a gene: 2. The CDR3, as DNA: TGTGCCAGCAGCTTAACTAGCGGGAGCTACCAAGAGACCCAGTACTTC. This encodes CASSLTSGSYQETQYF.

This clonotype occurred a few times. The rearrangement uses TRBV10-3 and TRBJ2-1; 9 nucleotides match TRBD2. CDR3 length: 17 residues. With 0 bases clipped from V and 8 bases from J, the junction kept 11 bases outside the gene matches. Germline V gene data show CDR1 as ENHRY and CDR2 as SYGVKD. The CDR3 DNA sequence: TGTGCCATCAGTGAGTCGATATTCCTAGCGGGGTTACATGAGCAGTTCTTC. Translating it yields CAISESIFLAGLHEQFF.

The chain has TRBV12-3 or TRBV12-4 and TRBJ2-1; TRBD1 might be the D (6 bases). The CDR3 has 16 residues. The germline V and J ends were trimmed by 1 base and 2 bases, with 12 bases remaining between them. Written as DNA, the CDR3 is TGTGCCAGCAGTTTAGGAAGGGGGTTTGCCTACAATGAGCAGTTCTTC. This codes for CASSLGRGFAYNEQFF.

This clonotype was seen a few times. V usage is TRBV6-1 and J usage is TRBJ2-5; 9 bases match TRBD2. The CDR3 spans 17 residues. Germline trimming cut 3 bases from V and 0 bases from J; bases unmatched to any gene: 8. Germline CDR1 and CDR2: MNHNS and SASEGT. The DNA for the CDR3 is TGTGCCAGCAGTGACCCGCGGGAGGGAGGGGACCAAGAGACCCAGTACTTC. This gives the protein CASSDPREGGDQETQYF.

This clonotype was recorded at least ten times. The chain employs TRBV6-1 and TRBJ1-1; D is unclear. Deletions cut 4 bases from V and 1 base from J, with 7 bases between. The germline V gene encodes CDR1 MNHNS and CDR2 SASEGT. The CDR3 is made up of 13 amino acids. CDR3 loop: CASSVSKNTEAFF. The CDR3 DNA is TGTGCCAGCAGTGTATCCAAGAACACTGAAGCTTTCTTT.

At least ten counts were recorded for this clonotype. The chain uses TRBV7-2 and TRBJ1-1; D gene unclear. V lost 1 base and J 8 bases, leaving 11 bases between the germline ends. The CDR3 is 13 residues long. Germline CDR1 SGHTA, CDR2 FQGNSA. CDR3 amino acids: CASSLGGGREAFF. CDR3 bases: TGTGCCAGCAGCTTAGGGGGAGGGAGGGAAGCTTTCTTT. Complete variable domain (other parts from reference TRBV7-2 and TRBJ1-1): GAGVSQSPSNKVTEKGKDVELRCDPISGHTALYWYRQSLGQGLEFLIYFQGNSAPDKSGLPSDRFSAERTGGSVSTLTIQRTQQEDSAVYLCASSLGGGREAFFGQGTRLTVV.

CDR3 nucleotides: TGTGCCAGCAGCTGGGGGACTAGCAGCACAGATACGCAGTATTTT. Protein sequence: CASSWGTSSTDTQYF. The rearrangement uses TRBV7-3 and TRBJ2-3; 9 bases are shared with TRBD2. The germline CDR1 and CDR2 sequences are SGHTA and FQGTGA. Trimming at V came to 4 bases and at J to 0 bases, leaving 2 bases not matched to a gene. The CDR3 spans 15 residues.

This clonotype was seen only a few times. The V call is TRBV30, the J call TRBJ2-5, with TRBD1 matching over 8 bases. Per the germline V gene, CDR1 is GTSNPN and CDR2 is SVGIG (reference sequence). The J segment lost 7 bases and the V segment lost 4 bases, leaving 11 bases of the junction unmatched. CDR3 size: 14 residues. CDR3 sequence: CAWTVGRGPGTQYF. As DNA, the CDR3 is TGTGCCTGGACTGTAGGCAGGGGGCCTGGGACCCAGTACTTC.